This T cell receptor (beta chain) was sequenced during a study of blood T cell repertoires in COVID-19. Across the study: T cells, B-cell-depleted T cells, or PBMCs supplied cDNA or gDNA.

Assay: immunoSEQ multiplex PCR; the TCRdb copy retains only in-frame clones and omits some. The data contain a few hundred thousand clones, roughly 89% of them singletons. Across fewer than 25 US areas, participants ranged in age from roughly 18 to 95 years. Self-reported history from a screening survey and questionnaire set each donor's cohort. CDR3 size: 15 residues. Germline loops: CDR1 SGDLS, CDR2 YYNGEE. Between the trimmed V and J ends, which lost 0 bases and 3 bases, there was a span of 11 bases. Source material: PBMCs or T cells enriched from blood (not recorded which). The TCR sequence derives from a man younger than 35 with acute COVID-19. V gene TRBV9 combines with J gene TRBJ2-3, with D unclear. As DNA, the CDR3 is TGTGCCAGCAGCGTAGCTGGGCAGCTTACAGATACGCAGTATTTT. It specifies CASSVAGQLTDTQYF.